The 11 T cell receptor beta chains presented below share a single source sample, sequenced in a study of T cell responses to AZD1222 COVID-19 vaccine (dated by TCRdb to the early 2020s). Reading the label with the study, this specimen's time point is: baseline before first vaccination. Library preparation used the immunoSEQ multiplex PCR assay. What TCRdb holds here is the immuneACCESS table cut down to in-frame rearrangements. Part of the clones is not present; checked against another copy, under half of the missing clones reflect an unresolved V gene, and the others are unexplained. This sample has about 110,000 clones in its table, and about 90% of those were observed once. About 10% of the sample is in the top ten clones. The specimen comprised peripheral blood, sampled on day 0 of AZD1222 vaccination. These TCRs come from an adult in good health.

The CDR3 spells CASNNRREGGDEQFF. The CDR3 DNA sequence: TGTGCCAGTAACAATAGGCGGGAGGGCGGGGATGAGCAGTTCTTC. This chain connects TRBV19 to TRBJ2-1; 9 nucleotides agree with TRBD2. Unmatched junction bases numbered 12, after V lost 7 bases and J lost 8 bases. CDR1 is LNHDA and CDR2 is SQIVND in the germline V gene (reference sequence). The length of the CDR3 is 15 residues.

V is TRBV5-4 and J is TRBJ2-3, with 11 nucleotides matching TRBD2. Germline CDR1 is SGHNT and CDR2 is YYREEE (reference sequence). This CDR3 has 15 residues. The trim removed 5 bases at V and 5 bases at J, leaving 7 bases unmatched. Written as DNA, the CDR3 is TGTGCCAGCAGACCAGGTAGCGGGGGGGGAGATACGCAGTATTTT. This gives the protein CASRPGSGGGDTQYF. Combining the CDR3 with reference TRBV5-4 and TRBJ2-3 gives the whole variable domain ETGVTQSPTHLIKTRGQQVTLRCSSQSGHNTVSWYQQALGQGPQFIFQYYREEENGRGNFPPRFSGLQFPNYSSELNVNALELDDSALYLCASRPGSGGGDTQYFGPGTRLTVL.

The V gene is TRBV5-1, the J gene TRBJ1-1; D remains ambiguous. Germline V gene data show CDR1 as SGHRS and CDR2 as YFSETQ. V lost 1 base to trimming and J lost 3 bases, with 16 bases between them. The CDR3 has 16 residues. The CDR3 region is CASSLTLSPGDTEAFF. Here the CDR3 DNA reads TGCGCCAGCAGCTTGACTCTGTCGCCCGGAGACACTGAAGCTTTCTTT.

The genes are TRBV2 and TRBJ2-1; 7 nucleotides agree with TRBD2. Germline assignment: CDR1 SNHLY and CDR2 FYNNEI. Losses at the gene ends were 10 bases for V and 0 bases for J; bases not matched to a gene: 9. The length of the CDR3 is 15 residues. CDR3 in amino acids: CATESGGSSYNEQFF. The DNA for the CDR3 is TGTGCCACCGAGTCAGGCGGGAGCTCCTACAATGAGCAGTTCTTC.

The CDR3 loop is CASTWTGRYEQYF. DNA of the CDR3: TGTGCCAGCACCTGGACAGGGAGGTACGAGCAGTACTTC. The chain uses TRBV7-9 and TRBJ2-7; TRBD1 agrees at 8 bases. The CDR3 runs to 13 residues. With V trimmed by 7 bases and J by 4 bases, 6 bases remained unmatched. The germline gives CDR1 SEHNR, CDR2 FQNEAQ (reference sequence).

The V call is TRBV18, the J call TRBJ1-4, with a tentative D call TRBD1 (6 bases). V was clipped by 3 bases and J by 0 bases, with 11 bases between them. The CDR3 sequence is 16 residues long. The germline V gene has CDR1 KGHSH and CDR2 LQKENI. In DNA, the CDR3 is TGTGCCAGCTCACCCGCTGGGGGCGCAACTAATGAAAAACTGTTTTTT. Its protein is CASSPAGGATNEKLFF.

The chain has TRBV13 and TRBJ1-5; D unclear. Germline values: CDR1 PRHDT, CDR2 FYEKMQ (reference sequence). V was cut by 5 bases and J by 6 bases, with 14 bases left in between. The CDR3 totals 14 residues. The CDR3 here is CASSLQNYGQPQHF. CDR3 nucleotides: TGTGCCAGCAGCCTACAAAACTACGGTCAGCCCCAGCATTTT.

The CDR3 nucleotides read TGTGCCATCAGTGAGAGGGCAGACACAGATACGCAGTATTTT. It yields the protein CAISERADTDTQYF. This sequence joins TRBV10-3 and TRBJ2-3; D remains ambiguous. Per the germline V gene, CDR1 is ENHRY and CDR2 is SYGVKD. Trimming pared 2 bases from V and 2 bases from J, leaving 8 bases between. The length of the CDR3 is 14 residues.

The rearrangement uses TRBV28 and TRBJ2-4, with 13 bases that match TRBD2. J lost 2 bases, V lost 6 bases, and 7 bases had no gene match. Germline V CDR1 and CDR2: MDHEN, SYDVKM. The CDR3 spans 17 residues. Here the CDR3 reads CASRWTSGSSTKNIQYF. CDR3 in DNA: TGTGCCAGCAGATGGACTAGCGGGAGTTCTACCAAAAACATTCAGTACTTC.

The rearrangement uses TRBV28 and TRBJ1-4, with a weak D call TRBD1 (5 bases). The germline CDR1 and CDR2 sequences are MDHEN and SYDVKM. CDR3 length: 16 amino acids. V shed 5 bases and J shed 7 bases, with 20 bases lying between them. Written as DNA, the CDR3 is TGTGCCAGCAGTCCCTTTGTTGGGGGACTAAGTGAAAAACTGTTTTTT. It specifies CASSPFVGGLSEKLFF.

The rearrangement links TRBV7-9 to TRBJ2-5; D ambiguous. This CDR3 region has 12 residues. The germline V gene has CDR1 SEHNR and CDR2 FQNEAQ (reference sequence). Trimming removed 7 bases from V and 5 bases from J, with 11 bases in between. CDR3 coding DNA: TGTGCCAGCACTTCCGTATGGGAGACCCAGTACTTC. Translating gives CASTSVWETQYF.